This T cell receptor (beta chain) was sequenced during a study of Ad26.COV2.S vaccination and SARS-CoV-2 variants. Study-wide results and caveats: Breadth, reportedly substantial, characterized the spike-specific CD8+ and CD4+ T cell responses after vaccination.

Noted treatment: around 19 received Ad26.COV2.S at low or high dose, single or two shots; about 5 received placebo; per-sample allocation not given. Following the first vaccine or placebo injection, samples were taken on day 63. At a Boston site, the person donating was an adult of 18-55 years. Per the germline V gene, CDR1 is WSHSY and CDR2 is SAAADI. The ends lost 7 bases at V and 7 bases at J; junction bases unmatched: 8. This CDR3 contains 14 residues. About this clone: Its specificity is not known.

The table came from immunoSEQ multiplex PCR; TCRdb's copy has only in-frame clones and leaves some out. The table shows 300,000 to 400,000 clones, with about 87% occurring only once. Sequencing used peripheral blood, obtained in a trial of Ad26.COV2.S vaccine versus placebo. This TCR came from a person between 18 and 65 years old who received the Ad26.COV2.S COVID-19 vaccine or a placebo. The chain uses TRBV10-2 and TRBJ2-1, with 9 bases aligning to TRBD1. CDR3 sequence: CASNLGTGRNEQFF. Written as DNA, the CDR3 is TGCGCCAGCAACCTGGGGACAGGGAGGAATGAGCAGTTCTTC.